A selection of T cell receptor beta chains follows, all from one sample in a study of metastatic and nonmetastatic thyroid tumors. TCRdb ran MiXCR on the PCR reads. The sample has 40,000 or so clones; approximately 26% are singletons. The sample consisted of blood. All receptors derive from a female donor with papillary thyroid cancer or a benign thyroid nodule (not recorded which). Some clones in this sample may be carry-over from other donors' samples. The CDR3 runs from the conserved cysteine through the conserved F or W. D genes are given only for firm matches. Expanded clones are given a class, and other clones once, few, many or no size at all.

size,J,D,V,DNA,CDR3
few,TRBJ2-7,TRBD1,TRBV2,TGTGCCAGCAGTGTCACAGGGGTCCCCTACGAGCAGTACTTC,CASSVTGVPYEQYF
many,TRBJ2-3,-,TRBV12-5,TGTGCTAGTGGGCCTGGCACAGATACGCAGTATTTT,CASGPGTDTQYF
many,TRBJ2-1,TRBD1,TRBV5-5,TGTGCCAGCAGCCGGACAGGTGAAAGCTACAATGAGCAGTTCTTC,CASSRTGESYNEQFF
medium-sized,TRBJ1-5,TRBD1,TRBV19,TGTGCCAGTAGTATTCCAGGGGGCCATCAGCCCCAGCATTTT,CASSIPGGHQPQHF
-,TRBJ1-2,-,TRBV7-9,TGTGCCAGCAGCCCCGACCCCTATGGCTACACCTTC,CASSPDPYGYTF
many,TRBJ2-1,TRBD1,TRBV7-2,TGTGCCAGCAGCCGGGACAGGGTTTCCAATGAGCAGTTCTTC,CASSRDRVSNEQFF
-,TRBJ2-1,-,TRBV5-1,TGCGCCAGCAGCTTGGGGCGTGAGGGCAGGGAGCAGTTCTTC,CASSLGREGREQFF
many,TRBJ2-2,TRBD1,TRBV24-1,TGTGCCACCGGCCCAACCGGGACAGGGGGTACCGGGGAGCTGTTTTTT,CATGPTGTGGTGELFF
many,TRBJ2-7,TRBD2,TRBV7-9,TGTGCCAGCAGCGACCATAGCGGGAGACTCCACGAGCAGTACTTC,CASSDHSGRLHEQYF
-,TRBJ2-6,-,TRBV12-3/TRBV12-4,TGTGCCAGCAGCTCTCACAGAGACCTCCACTCTGGGGCCAACGTCCTGACTTTC,CASSSHRDLHSGANVLTF
many,TRBJ2-1,-,TRBV30,TGTGCCTGGACGGAAACCTACAATGAGCAGTTCTTC,CAWTETYNEQFF
many,TRBJ2-7,-,TRBV30,TGTGCCTGGAGTGTCCAGTTAACCTACGAGCAGTACTTC,CAWSVQLTYEQYF
many,TRBJ2-2,-,TRBV10-3,TGTGCCATCAAAGGGGGGGGGGGCGACACCGGGGAGCTGTTTTTT,CAIKGGGGDTGELFF
few,TRBJ2-2,TRBD2,TRBV6-8,TGTGCCAGCAGAGGCCTTCGGCGGGAGCCGGGCACCGGGGAGCTGTTTTTT,CASRGLRREPGTGELFF
many,TRBJ2-2,TRBD2,TRBV11-2,TGTGCCAGCAGCCCGGCTCTACCGGGACTAGCGGCTCGGACCGGGGAGCTGTTTTTT,CASSPALPGLAARTGELFF
many,TRBJ2-7,TRBD2,TRBV11-2,TGTGCCAGCAGCTATCTCCCCGCGGGAGGGTCCTACGAGCAGTACTTC,CASSYLPAGGSYEQYF
many,TRBJ2-5,TRBD2,TRBV7-8,TGTGCCAGCAGCTTAATTAGCGGGAAACAGACCCAGTACTTC,CASSLISGKQTQYF
few,TRBJ2-7,TRBD2,TRBV6-1,TGTGCCAGCAGTGAAGAGGTCTGGAGCGGGGGCTACTACGAGCAGTACTTC,CASSEEVWSGGYYEQYF
many,TRBJ2-3,TRBD2,TRBV20-1,TGCAGTGGGGGGGGTAGCACAGATACGCAGTATTTT,CSGGGSTDTQYF
few,TRBJ2-7,TRBD1,TRBV30,TGTGCCTGGAGTGGGACAGGGTGGTACGAGCAGTACTTC,CAWSGTGWYEQYF
-,TRBJ1-2,-,TRBV20-1,TGCAGTGCTAGACTTCAGGGCTATCTTAAATACGGCTACACCTTC,CSARLQGYLKYGYTF
many,TRBJ2-3,TRBD2,TRBV28,TGTGCCAGCAGTTCCCGGACTAGCGCCACAGATACGCAGTATTTT,CASSSRTSATDTQYF
many,TRBJ2-2,-,TRBV15,TGTGCCACCAGCAGAGTAAGGGGAGCCGGGGAGCTGTTTTTT,CATSRVRGAGELFF
few,TRBJ1-4,-,TRBV6-2/TRBV6-3,TGTGCCAGCACCCGAGAGGGGGCAACTAATGAAAAACTGTTTTTT,CASTREGATNEKLFF
many,TRBJ2-1,-,TRBV4-3,TGCGCCAGCACCCCAAGGCTAGCCGATGTCAATGAGCAGTTCTTC,CASTPRLADVNEQFF
once,TRBJ2-3,TRBD2,TRBV9,TGTGCCAGCAGCGTTCGCGGGGGGCCGGTAGATACGCAGTATTTT,CASSVRGGPVDTQYF
-,TRBJ2-5,-,TRBV20-1,TGCAGTGCTAGAGTCCCGCCCGGAGAGACCCAGTACTTC,CSARVPPGETQYF
-,TRBJ2-1,TRBD2,TRBV2,TGTGCCAGCAGGGGACGGGGGGGAAATGAGCAGTTCTTC,CASRGRGGNEQFF
-,TRBJ2-5,TRBD2,TRBV5-1,TGCGCCAGCAGCTTCGGAGCGGGAGGTATTCAGACCCAGTACTTC,CASSFGAGGIQTQYF
many,TRBJ2-3,-,TRBV20-1,TGCAGTGCCCCGAGAATTCCGGGGGAGTCCACAGATACGCAGTATTTT,CSAPRIPGESTDTQYF
-,TRBJ2-1,-,TRBV6-1,TGTGCCAGCAGTGAAATGGGACATGGTGCCTACAATGAGCAGTTCTTC,CASSEMGHGAYNEQFF
few,TRBJ1-2,TRBD1,TRBV5-1,TGCGCCAGCAGCCTGGGGACAGAAGTGGGCCGCTACACCTTC,CASSLGTEVGRYTF
many,TRBJ1-1,-,TRBV2,TGTGCCAGCCGGATCATGGGGGTGGGGACTGAAGCTTTCTTT,CASRIMGVGTEAFF
many,TRBJ2-7,TRBD2,TRBV20-1,TGCAGTGCTCCCCCCCCGGGACTAGCGGGGGCTGCCTCCTACGAGCAGTACTTC,CSAPPPGLAGAASYEQYF
-,TRBJ2-3,TRBD2,TRBV30,TGTGCCGGGGGGGCAGATACGCAGTATTTT,CAGGADTQYF
once,TRBJ2-7,-,TRBV30,TGTGCCTGGAGTGTTCCTGGGTTGAACTACGAGCAGTACTTC,CAWSVPGLNYEQYF
-,TRBJ1-5,-,TRBV6-5,TGTGCCAGCATTTTAAATCAGGGGCTTTCTTGGCCCCAGCATTTT,CASILNQGLSWPQHF
many,TRBJ1-4,-,TRBV4-1,TGCGCCAGCAGCCAGGGGGCTTCGACTAATGAAAAACTGTTTTTT,CASSQGASTNEKLFF
few,TRBJ2-3,-,TRBV10-1,TGCGCCAGCAGTGAGGGCAGGCCACCGGATACGCAGTATTTT,CASSEGRPPDTQYF
-,TRBJ2-7,TRBD1,TRBV5-6,TGTGCCAGCAGCCGGGACAGACTATACGAGCAGTACTTC,CASSRDRLYEQYF
-,TRBJ2-7,-,TRBV7-9,TGTGCCAGCAGCTTAAAGGTGGCGGTCACCTACGAGCAGTACTTC,CASSLKVAVTYEQYF
many,TRBJ1-6,-,TRBV7-9,TGTGCCAGCAGCCAAGGGACGAGCTCCTATAATTCACCCCTCCACTTT,CASSQGTSSYNSPLHF
many,TRBJ1-4,-,TRBV28,TGTGCCAGCAGTCCCCACGCGGCAACTAATGAAAAACTGTTTTTT,CASSPHAATNEKLFF
-,TRBJ2-5,-,TRBV29-1,TGCAGCGTTGACCCAAACCTCGGTCCAGAGACCCAGTACTTC,CSVDPNLGPETQYF
-,TRBJ2-2,-,TRBV7-9,TGTGCCATCACCGCCAACCGTGAGCTGTTTTTT,CAITANRELFF
few,TRBJ1-2,-,TRBV19,TGTGCCAGTAGTATAGGCCGGGCTTACTATGGCTACACCTTC,CASSIGRAYYGYTF
-,TRBJ2-3,TRBD2,TRBV29-1,TGCAGCGGTTATCTAGCGGGAGCCTCAGATACGCAGTATTTT,CSGYLAGASDTQYF
-,TRBJ2-5,TRBD2,TRBV5-6,TGTGCCAGCCACCCCCTAGCGGGATGTGGCGAGACCCAGTACTTC,CASHPLAGCGETQYF
-,TRBJ2-4,TRBD2,TRBV6-2/TRBV6-3,TGTGCCAGCAGAACCGGGACTACTCAGTACTTC,CASRTGTTQYF
many,TRBJ1-5,TRBD1,TRBV6-1,TGTGCCAGCAGCCCACAGGGGAATAGCAATCAGCCCCAGCATTTT,CASSPQGNSNQPQHF
many,TRBJ2-5,-,TRBV10-3,TGTGCCATCAGTGACGGAAAAGAGACCCAGTACTTC,CAISDGKETQYF
-,TRBJ1-1,TRBD1,TRBV6-1,TGTGCCATCCCCTTAAGAGGGGGCTTGAACACTGAAGCTTTCTTT,CAIPLRGGLNTEAFF
many,TRBJ2-2,TRBD2,TRBV6-2/TRBV6-3,TGTGTCAGCAAAAAGACTAGCGGGGGTCACGGGGAGCTGTTTTTT,CVSKKTSGGHGELFF
-,TRBJ2-5,TRBD2,TRBV11-2,TGTGCCAGCAGCTTAGTTGGCAGTAGCGGGTGGGCTGGAGAAGAGACCCAGTACTTC,CASSLVGSSGWAGEETQYF
-,TRBJ2-7,TRBD2,TRBV6-1,TGTGCCAGCACCACAGGGGGACTAGCGGGGAAGCAGTACTTC,CASTTGGLAGKQYF
many,TRBJ1-2,-,TRBV19,TGTGCCAGTAGGGAAGCAGCTTCCAACTATGGCTACACCTTC,CASREAASNYGYTF
many,TRBJ1-4,-,TRBV20-1,TGCAGTGCTAGAGATAGGGGCAGTCCCCTACTAGGTGAAAAACTGTTTTTT,CSARDRGSPLLGEKLFF
many,TRBJ2-4,-,TRBV20-1,TGCAGTGTTTACGACAAAGCCAAAAACATTCAGTACTTC,CSVYDKAKNIQYF